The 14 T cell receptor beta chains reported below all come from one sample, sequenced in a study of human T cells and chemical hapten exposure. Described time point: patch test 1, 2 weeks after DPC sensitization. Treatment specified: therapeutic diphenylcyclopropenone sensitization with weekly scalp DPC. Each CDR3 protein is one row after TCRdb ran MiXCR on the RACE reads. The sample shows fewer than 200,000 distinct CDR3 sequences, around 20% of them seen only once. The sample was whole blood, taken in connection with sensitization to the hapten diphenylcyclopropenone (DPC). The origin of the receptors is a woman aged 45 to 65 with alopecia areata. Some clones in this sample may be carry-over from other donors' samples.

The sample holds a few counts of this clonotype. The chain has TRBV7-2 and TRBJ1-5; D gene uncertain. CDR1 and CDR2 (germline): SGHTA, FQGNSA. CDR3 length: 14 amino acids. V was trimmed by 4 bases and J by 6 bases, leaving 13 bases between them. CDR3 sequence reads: CASSSTFDVQPQHF. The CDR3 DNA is TGTGCCAGCAGCTCCACATTTGATGTTCAGCCCCAGCATTTT.

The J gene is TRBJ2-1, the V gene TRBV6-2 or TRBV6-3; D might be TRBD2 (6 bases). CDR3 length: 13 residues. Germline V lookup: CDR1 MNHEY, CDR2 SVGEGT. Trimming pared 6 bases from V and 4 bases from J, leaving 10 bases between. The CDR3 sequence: CASSARGYNEQFF. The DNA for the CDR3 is TGTGCCAGCAGCGCCCGGGGGTACAATGAGCAGTTCTTC.

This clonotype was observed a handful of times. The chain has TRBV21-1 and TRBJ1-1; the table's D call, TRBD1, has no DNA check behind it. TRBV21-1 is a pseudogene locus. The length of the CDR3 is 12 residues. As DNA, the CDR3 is TGTGCCAGCAGCAAAGCGGCAGGGGAAGCTTTCTTT. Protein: CASSKAAGEAFF.

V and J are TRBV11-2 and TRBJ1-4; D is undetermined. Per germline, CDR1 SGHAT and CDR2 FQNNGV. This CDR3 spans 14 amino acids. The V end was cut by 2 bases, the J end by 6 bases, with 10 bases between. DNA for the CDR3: TGTGCCAGCAGCTTAACCAGGTTGTATGAAAAACTGTTTTTT. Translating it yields CASSLTRLYEKLFF.

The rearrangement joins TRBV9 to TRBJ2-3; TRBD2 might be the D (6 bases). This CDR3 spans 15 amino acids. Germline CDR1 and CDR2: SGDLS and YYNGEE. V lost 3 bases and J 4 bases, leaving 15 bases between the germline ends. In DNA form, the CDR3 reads TGTGCCAGCAGCGGCCTGGACTATGGCTCAGATACGCAGTATTTT. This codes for CASSGLDYGSDTQYF.

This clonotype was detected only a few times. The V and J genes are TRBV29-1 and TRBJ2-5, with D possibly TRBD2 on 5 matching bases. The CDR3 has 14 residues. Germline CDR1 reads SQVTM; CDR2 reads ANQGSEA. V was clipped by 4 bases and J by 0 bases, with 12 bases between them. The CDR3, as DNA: TGCAGCGTTGGTGGCGGGCCGTACCAAGAGACCCAGTACTTC. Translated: CSVGGGPYQETQYF.

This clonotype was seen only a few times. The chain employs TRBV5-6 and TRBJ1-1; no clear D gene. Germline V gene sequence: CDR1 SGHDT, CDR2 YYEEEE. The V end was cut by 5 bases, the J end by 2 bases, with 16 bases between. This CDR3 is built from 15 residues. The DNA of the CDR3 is TGTGCCAGCAGTTTCGGACGGGCCCTTAACACTGAAGCTTTCTTT. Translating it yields CASSFGRALNTEAFF.

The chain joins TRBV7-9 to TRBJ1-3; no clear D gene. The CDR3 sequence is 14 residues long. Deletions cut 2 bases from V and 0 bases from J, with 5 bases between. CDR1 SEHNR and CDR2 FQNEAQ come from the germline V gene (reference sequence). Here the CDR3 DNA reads TGTGCCAGCAGCTTACCTGGCTCTGGAAACACCATATATTTT. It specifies CASSLPGSGNTIYF.

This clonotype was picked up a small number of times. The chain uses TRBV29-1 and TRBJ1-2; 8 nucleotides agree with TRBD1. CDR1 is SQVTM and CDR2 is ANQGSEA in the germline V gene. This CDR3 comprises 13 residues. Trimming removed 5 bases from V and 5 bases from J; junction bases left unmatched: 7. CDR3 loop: CSVPGQGGYGYTF. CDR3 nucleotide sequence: TGCAGCGTTCCCGGACAGGGCGGGTATGGCTACACCTTC.

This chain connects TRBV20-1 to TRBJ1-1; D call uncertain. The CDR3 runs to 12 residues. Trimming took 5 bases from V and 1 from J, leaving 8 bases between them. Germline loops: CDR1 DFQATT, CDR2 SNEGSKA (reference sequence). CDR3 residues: CSAPVTNTEAFF. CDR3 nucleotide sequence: TGCAGTGCTCCGGTGACGAACACTGAAGCTTTCTTT.

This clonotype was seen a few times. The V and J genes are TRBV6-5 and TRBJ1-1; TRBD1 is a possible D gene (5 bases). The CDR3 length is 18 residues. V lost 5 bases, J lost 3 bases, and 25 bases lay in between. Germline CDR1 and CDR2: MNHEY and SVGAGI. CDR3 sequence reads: CASSPQGLGYIPDTEAFF. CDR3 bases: TGTGCCAGCAGTCCTCAGGGATTGGGGTATATTCCAGACACTGAAGCTTTCTTT.

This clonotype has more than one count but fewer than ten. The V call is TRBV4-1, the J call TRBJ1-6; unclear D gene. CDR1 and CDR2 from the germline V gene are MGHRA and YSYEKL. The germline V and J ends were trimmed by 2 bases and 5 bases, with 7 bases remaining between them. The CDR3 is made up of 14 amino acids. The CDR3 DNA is TGCGCCAGCAGCCAACGTGGTGATAATTCACCCCTCCACTTT. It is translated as CASSQRGDNSPLHF.

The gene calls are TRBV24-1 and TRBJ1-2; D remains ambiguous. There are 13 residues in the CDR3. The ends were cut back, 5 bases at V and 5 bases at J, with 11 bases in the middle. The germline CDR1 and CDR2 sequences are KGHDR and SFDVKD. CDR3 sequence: CATSVGFGYGYTF. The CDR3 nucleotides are TGTGCCACCAGTGTGGGATTCGGGTATGGCTACACCTTC.

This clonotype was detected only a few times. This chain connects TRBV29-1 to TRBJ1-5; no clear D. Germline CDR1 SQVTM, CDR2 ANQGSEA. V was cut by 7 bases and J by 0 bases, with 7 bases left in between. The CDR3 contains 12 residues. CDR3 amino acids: CSATNSNQPQHF. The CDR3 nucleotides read TGCAGCGCTACGAATAGCAATCAGCCCCAGCATTTT. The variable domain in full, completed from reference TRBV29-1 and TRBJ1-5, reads SAVISQKPSRDICQRGTSLTIQCQVDSQVTMMFWYRQQPGQSLTLIATANQGSEATYESGFVIDKFPISRPNLTFSTLTVSNMSPEDSSIYLCSATNSNQPQHFGDGTRLSIL.